Shown below are 18 T cell receptor beta chains from a single sample sequenced in a study of cytomegalovirus exposure and HLA in healthy donors. This PCR relied on a set of 60 Vbeta primers and 13 Jbeta primers. Assay: immunoSEQ multiplex PCR; the TCRdb copy retains only in-frame clones and omits some. Here the sample spans a few hundred thousand clones, approximately 84% being singletons. The material sequenced was PBMCs. The receptors derive from a middle-aged woman in good health and CMV-seropositive.

Only a few counts were recorded for this clone. The chain has TRBV5-1 and TRBJ1-3, with D perhaps matching TRBD1 (6 bases). V lost 1 base, J lost 4 bases, and 12 bases lay in between. The V gene's germline CDR1 is SGHRS and CDR2 YFSETQ. This CDR3 comprises 15 residues. The CDR3 loop is CASSLQGIEGNTIYF. The CDR3 DNA sequence: TGCGCCAGCAGCTTGCAGGGGATAGAGGGAAACACCATATATTTT.

The chain couples TRBV19 to TRBJ2-4; tentative D call: TRBD1 (5 bases). The CDR3 consists of 16 residues. The germline V gene encodes CDR1 LNHDA and CDR2 SQIVND (reference sequence). V lost 5 bases and J 0 bases, leaving 14 bases between the germline ends. CDR3 bases: TGTGCCAGTAGTGTTACAGGAGACCTAGCCAAAAACATTCAGTACTTC. Translation: CASSVTGDLAKNIQYF.

The chain joins TRBV7-2 to TRBJ2-7, with TRBD2 matching over 7 bases. Germline values: CDR1 SGHTA, CDR2 FQGNSA. V dropped 1 base and J dropped 0; count of bases not matched to a gene: 9. This CDR3 is built from 17 residues. This CDR3 is CASSLGWSGVYSYEQYF. CDR3 sequence (DNA): TGTGCCAGCAGCTTAGGATGGAGCGGGGTTTACTCCTACGAGCAGTACTTC.

V usage is TRBV2 and J usage is TRBJ1-2; D is unresolved. The CDR3 is 14 residues long. The V end lost 7 bases, the J end lost 0 bases, and 12 bases lay between the germline ends. Germline lookup yields CDR1 SNHLY and CDR2 FYNNEI. The CDR3 here is CASTEARTNYGYTF. The CDR3 nucleotides are TGTGCCAGCACCGAGGCAAGAACTAACTATGGCTACACCTTC.

The chain links TRBV4-3 to TRBJ2-5; no definite D call. The V gene lost 1 base and the J gene lost 2 bases, with 11 bases spanning the gap. CDR3 length equals 15 residues. Germline V gene data show CDR1 as LGHNA and CDR2 as YSLEER. The chain's CDR3 is CASSQGANNQETQYF. The CDR3 region has the DNA TGCGCCAGCAGCCAAGGGGCCAATAATCAAGAGACCCAGTACTTC.

The J gene is TRBJ2-7, the V gene TRBV19, with 8 positions matching TRBD1. The CDR3 is 15 residues long. Germline CDR1 reads LNHDA; CDR2 reads SQIVND (reference sequence). J lost 2 bases, V lost 2 bases, and 5 bases had no gene match. In DNA, the CDR3 is TGTGCCAGTAGTATATCCGGGACAGGCCCCTACGAGCAGTACTTC. Translated: CASSISGTGPYEQYF.

The rearrangement joins TRBV5-8 to TRBJ1-2; maybe TRBD1 (6 bases). V was pared by 4 bases and J by 7 bases, with 11 bases between. The CDR3 loop spans 12 amino acids. The germline gives CDR1 SGHTS, CDR2 YDEGEE. CDR3 sequence (DNA): TGTGCCAGCAGCCGAGCGGGGGCTGGCTACACCTTC. This encodes CASSRAGAGYTF.

This chain connects TRBV28 to TRBJ2-7; no definite D call. The CDR3 totals 10 residues. The germline V gene has CDR1 MDHEN and CDR2 SYDVKM. Trimming removed 10 bases at V and 3 bases at J, with 7 bases between. CDR3 nucleotides: TGTGCCACCTCAGGCTACGAGCAGTACTTC. It yields the protein CATSGYEQYF.

The gene calls are TRBV7-9 and TRBJ1-1; D is undetermined. The germline V and J ends were trimmed by 5 bases and 0 bases, with 10 bases remaining between them. Germline assignment: CDR1 SEHNR and CDR2 FQNEAQ (reference sequence). The CDR3 is 14 residues long. For the CDR3, the DNA is TGTGCCAGCAGCCCCAAAGCTATGAACACTGAAGCTTTCTTT. Its protein is CASSPKAMNTEAFF.

The CDR3 reads CAISESGGLSKADTQYF. CDR3 coding DNA: TGTGCCATCAGTGAGTCGGGGGGACTTAGCAAGGCAGATACGCAGTATTTT. The rearrangement joins TRBV10-3 to TRBJ2-3, with D perhaps TRBD2 (6 bases). Germline V gives CDR1 ENHRY, CDR2 SYGVKD. The V end was cut by 0 bases, the J end by 4 bases, with 17 bases between. The CDR3 totals 17 residues.

V and J are TRBV7-9 and TRBJ2-1; 7 nucleotides line up with TRBD2. The CDR3 runs 16 residues. Losses at the gene ends were 5 bases for V and 5 bases for J; bases not matched to a gene: 12. Germline CDR1 reads SEHNR; CDR2 reads FQNEAQ (reference sequence). This CDR3 reads CASSPPGGSTNNEQFF. The CDR3 coding sequence is TGTGCCAGCAGCCCGCCGGGCGGGAGCACGAACAATGAGCAGTTCTTC. Combining the CDR3 with reference TRBV7-9 and TRBJ2-1 gives the whole variable domain DTGVSQNPRHKITKRGQNVTFRCDPISEHNRLYWYRQTLGQGPEFLTYFQNEAQLEKSRLLSDRFSAERPKGSFSTLEIQRTEQGDSAMYLCASSPPGGSTNNEQFFGPGTRLTVL.

The V gene is TRBV28, the J gene TRBJ2-2, with D maybe TRBD2 (7 bases). Germline lookup yields CDR1 MDHEN and CDR2 SYDVKM. V dropped 5 bases and J dropped 5 bases, with 12 bases sitting between them. There are 14 residues in the CDR3. The CDR3 is CASSRGGRTGELFF. The CDR3 region has the DNA TGTGCCAGCAGTAGGGGGGGGCGTACCGGGGAGCTGTTTTTT.

The chain links TRBV4-2 to TRBJ1-1, with 7 bases aligning to TRBD1. The CDR3 extends over 13 amino acids. With 6 bases clipped from V and 1 base from J, the junction kept 2 bases outside the gene matches. The germline gives CDR1 LGHNA, CDR2 YNFKEQ. In DNA form, the CDR3 reads TGTGCCAGCAGGGACAGGCAGAACACTGAAGCTTTCTTT. It encodes CASRDRQNTEAFF.

The V and J genes are TRBV11-3 and TRBJ2-5; D is undetermined. The J call could be wrong; TRBJ2-7 is a better fit for the DNA end. The CDR3 extends over 14 amino acids. Germline V CDR1 and CDR2: SGHNT, YENEEA. The DNA of the CDR3 is TGTGCCAGCAGCTTGGGCACCGCCTCCTACGAGCAGTACTTC. It translates to CASSLGTASYEQYF.

The chain uses TRBV27 and TRBJ2-1, with TRBD1 matching 9 bases. The germline gives CDR1 MNHEY, CDR2 SMNVEV (reference sequence). J lost 7 bases, V lost 0 bases, and 4 bases had no gene match. The CDR3 length is 15 residues. The CDR3 coding sequence is TGTGCCAGCAGTTTATCGGGACAGGGTTCAAATGAGCAGTTCTTC. Protein sequence: CASSLSGQGSNEQFF.

This clone was counted only a few times. The V and J genes are TRBV7-3 and TRBJ2-7, with 8 nucleotides matching TRBD2. The CDR3 has 15 residues. V lost 5 bases and J lost 0; bases outside the gene matches: 6. The germline gives CDR1 SGHTA, CDR2 FQGTGA. CDR3 amino acids: CASSQSGGSSYEQYF. The CDR3 DNA reads TGTGCCAGCAGCCAAAGCGGGGGCAGCTCCTACGAGCAGTACTTC. Based on the CDR3 plus reference TRBV7-3 and TRBJ2-7, the full variable domain is GAGVSQTPSNKVTEKGKYVELRCDPISGHTALYWYRQSLGQGPEFLIYFQGTGAADDSGLPNDRFFAVRPEGSVSTLKIQRTERGDSAVYLCASSQSGGSSYEQYFGPGTRLTVT.

The rearrangement links TRBV7-2 to TRBJ2-1, with 14 bases that match TRBD2. This CDR3 is 17 amino acids long. CDR1 is SGHTA and CDR2 is FQGNSA in the germline V gene. The trim removed 7 bases at V and 7 bases at J, leaving 12 bases unmatched. The CDR3 here is CASTPRSGTSGSNEQFF. DNA for the CDR3: TGTGCCAGCACCCCCAGATCCGGGACTAGCGGGAGTAATGAGCAGTTCTTC. Complete variable domain (other parts from reference TRBV7-2 and TRBJ2-1): GAGVSQSPSNKVTEKGKDVELRCDPISGHTALYWYRQSLGQGLEFLIYFQGNSAPDKSGLPSDRFSAERTGGSVSTLTIQRTQQEDSAVYLCASTPRSGTSGSNEQFFGPGTRLTVL.

This clone has more than one count but fewer than ten. The J gene is TRBJ1-1, the V gene TRBV6-1, with D tentatively TRBD1 (6 bases). Germline V gene sequence: CDR1 MNHNS, CDR2 SASEGT. Trimming removed 5 bases at V and 0 bases at J, with 10 bases between. The CDR3 totals 14 residues. CDR3 protein: CASSNRVLNTEAFF. In DNA, the CDR3 is TGTGCCAGCAGTAACAGGGTCTTGAACACTGAAGCTTTCTTT.